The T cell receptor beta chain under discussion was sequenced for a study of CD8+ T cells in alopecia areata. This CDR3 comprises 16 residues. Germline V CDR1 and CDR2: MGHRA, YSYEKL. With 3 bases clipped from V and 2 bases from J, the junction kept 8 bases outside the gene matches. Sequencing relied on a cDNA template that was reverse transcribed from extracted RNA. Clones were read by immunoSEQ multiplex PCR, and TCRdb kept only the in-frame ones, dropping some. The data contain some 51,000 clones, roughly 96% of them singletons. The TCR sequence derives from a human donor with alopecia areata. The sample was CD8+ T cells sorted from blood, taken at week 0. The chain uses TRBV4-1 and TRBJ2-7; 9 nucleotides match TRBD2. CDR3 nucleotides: TGCGCCAGCAGCCAGAGCGGACTAGCGAATCCCTACGAGCAGTACTTC. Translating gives CASSQSGLANPYEQYF.